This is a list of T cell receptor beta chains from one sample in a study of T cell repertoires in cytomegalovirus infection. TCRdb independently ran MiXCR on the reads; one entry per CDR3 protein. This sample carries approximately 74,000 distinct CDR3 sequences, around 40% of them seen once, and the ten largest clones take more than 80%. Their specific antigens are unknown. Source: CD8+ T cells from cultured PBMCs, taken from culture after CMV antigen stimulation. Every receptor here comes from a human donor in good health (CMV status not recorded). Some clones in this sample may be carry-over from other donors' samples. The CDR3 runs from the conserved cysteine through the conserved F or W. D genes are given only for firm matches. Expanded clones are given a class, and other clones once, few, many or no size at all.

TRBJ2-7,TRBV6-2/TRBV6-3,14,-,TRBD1,CASSQFDRGLEQYF,TGTGCCAGCAGTCAATTCGACAGGGGGCTGGAGCAGTACTTC
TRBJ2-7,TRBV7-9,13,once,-,CASSPPSTYEQYF,TGTGCCAGCAGCCCACCCAGTACCTACGAGCAGTACTTC
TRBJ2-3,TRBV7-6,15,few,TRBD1,CASSLSRTGPDTQYF,TGTGCCAGCAGCTTATCCCGGACAGGGCCAGATACGCAGTATTTT
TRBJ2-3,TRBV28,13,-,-,CASSLPGKDTQYF,TGTGCCAGCAGTTTACCAGGCAAAGATACGCAGTATTTT
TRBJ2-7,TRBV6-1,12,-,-,CASSISPYEQYF,TGTGCCAGCAGCATTTCCCCCTACGAGCAGTACTTC
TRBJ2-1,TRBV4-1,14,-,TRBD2,CASSQDASGGREFF,TGCGCCAGCAGCCAAGACGCTAGCGGGGGGAGGGAGTTCTTC
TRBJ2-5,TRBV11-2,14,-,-,CASSPWTAPETQYF,TGTGCCAGCAGCCCCTGGACTGCCCCAGAGACCCAGTACTTC
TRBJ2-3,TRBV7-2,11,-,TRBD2,CASSLGRALYF,TGTGCCAGCAGCTTGGGGAGGGCACTGTATTTT
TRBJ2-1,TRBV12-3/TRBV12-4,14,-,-,CASSFGLVANEQFF,TGTGCCAGCAGTTTTGGATTGGTGGCCAATGAGCAGTTCTTC
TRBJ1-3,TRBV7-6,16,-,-,CASSLGQDFSGDTIYF,TGTGCCAGCAGCTTAGGGCAGGACTTCTCTGGAGACACCATATATTTT
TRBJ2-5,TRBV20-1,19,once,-,CSARAGGLGGADMKETQYF,TGCAGTGCTAGAGCAGGGGGTCTCGGGGGGGCCGATATGAAAGAGACCCAGTACTTC
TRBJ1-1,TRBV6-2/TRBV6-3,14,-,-,CASSYSSGITEAFF,TGTGCCAGCAGTTACTCGTCAGGGATCACTGAAGCTTTCTTT
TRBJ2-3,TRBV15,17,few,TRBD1,CATSRETVDRDTDTQYF,TGTGCCACCAGCAGAGAAACTGTCGACAGGGACACAGATACGCAGTATTTT
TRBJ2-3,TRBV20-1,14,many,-,CSARDGAYPDTQYF,TGCAGTGCTAGAGATGGGGCCTACCCAGATACGCAGTATTTT
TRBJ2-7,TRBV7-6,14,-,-,CASSLDSRGTEQYF,TGTGCCAGCAGCTTAGATAGCAGGGGTACCGAGCAGTACTTC
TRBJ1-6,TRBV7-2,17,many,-,CASSLESRTAKNSPLHF,TGTGCCAGCAGCTTAGAGTCACGGACAGCTAAAAATTCACCCCTCCACTTT
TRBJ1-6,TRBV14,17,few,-,CASSQGERFSYNSPLHF,TGTGCCAGCAGCCAAGGGGAGCGGTTCTCCTATAATTCACCCCTCCACTTT
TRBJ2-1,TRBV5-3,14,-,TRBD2,CASSLGTSSNEQFF,TGTGCCAGCAGTCTGGGGACTAGCTCCAATGAGCAGTTCTTC
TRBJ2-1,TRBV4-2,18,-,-,CASSQDLPIAGLYNEQFF,TGTGCCAGCAGCCAAGATCTCCCCATCGCGGGTTTATACAATGAGCAGTTCTTC
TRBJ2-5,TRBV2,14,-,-,CASSVAGSRETQYF,TGTGCCAGCAGTGTGGCAGGGTCGAGAGAGACCCAGTACTTC
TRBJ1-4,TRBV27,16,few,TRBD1,CASRINQTGWSEKLFF,TGTGCCAGCAGGATTAACCAGACAGGGTGGAGTGAAAAACTGTTTTTT
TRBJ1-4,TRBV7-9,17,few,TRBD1,CASSPPIQGRTNEKLFF,TGTGCCAGCAGCCCACCTATACAGGGGCGTACTAATGAAAAACTGTTTTTT
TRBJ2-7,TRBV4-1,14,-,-,CASSHLGQSYEQYF,TGCGCCAGCAGCCACCTTGGACAGTCCTACGAGCAGTACTTC
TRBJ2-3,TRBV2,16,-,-,CASINPGAGVTDTQYF,TGTGCCAGCATCAACCCGGGGGCGGGGGTCACAGATACGCAGTATTTT
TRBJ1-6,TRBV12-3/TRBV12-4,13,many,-,CASAPDRPSPLHF,TGTGCCAGCGCTCCGGACAGACCTTCACCCCTCCACTTT
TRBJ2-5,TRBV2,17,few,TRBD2,CASHGLAGDPFQETQYF,TGTGCCAGCCATGGACTAGCGGGGGACCCGTTCCAAGAGACCCAGTACTTC
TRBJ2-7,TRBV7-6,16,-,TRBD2,CASSLEGLAGKDEQYF,TGTGCCAGCAGCTTAGAGGGACTAGCGGGGAAGGACGAGCAGTACTTC
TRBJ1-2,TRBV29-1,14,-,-,CSVDRAGTNYGYTF,TGCAGCGTTGATCGGGCAGGGACTAACTATGGCTACACCTTC
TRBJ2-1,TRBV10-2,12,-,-,CATQLGAGEQFF,TGCGCCACCCAATTGGGGGCGGGGGAGCAGTTCTTC
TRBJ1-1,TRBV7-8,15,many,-,CASSADLLGGAEAFF,TGTGCCAGCAGCGCCGACTTACTAGGGGGAGCTGAAGCTTTCTTT
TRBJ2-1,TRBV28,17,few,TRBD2,CASSFPLAGGPSNEQFF,TGTGCCAGCAGTTTTCCCTTAGCGGGGGGGCCGTCCAATGAGCAGTTCTTC
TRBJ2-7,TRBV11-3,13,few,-,CASSLDPTGPIAF,TGTGCCAGCAGCTTAGATCCCACCGGGCCGATCGCTTTC
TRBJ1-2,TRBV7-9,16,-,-,CASSLPGTREGYGYTF,TGTGCCAGCAGCCTTCCCGGGACAAGGGAGGGCTATGGCTACACCTTC
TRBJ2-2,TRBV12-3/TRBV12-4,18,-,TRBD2,CASSPTNPGLVGTGELFF,TGTGCCAGCAGTCCCACTAATCCGGGACTAGTTGGCACCGGGGAGCTGTTTTTT
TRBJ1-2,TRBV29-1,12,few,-,CSVEGEYYGYTF,TGCAGCGTAGAAGGAGAGTACTATGGCTACACCTTC
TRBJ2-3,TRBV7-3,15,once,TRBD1,CANGPGQGAVDTQYF,TGTGCCAACGGGCCGGGACAGGGGGCGGTGGATACGCAGTATTTT
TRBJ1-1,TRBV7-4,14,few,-,CASSPNARDTEAFF,TGTGCCAGCAGCCCCAACGCTCGGGACACTGAAGCTTTCTTT
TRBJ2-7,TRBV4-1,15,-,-,CASSRNIVASDEQYF,TGCGCCAGCAGCCGGAATATTGTAGCATCGGACGAGCAGTACTTC
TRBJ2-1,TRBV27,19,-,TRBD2,CASSFYGPIAGGQWNEQFF,TGTGCCAGCAGTTTTTACGGGCCGATAGCGGGGGGGCAGTGGAATGAGCAGTTCTTC
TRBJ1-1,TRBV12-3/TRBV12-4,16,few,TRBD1,CASYSGTGGLGTEAFF,TGTGCCAGCTATTCGGGGACAGGGGGCTTGGGGACTGAAGCTTTCTTT
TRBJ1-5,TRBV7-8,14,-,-,CASSLGPLVQPQHF,TGTGCCAGCAGCTTAGGACCCTTAGTTCAGCCCCAGCATTTT
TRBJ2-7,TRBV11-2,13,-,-,CASSFGRGYEQYF,TGTGCCAGCAGCTTTGGCAGGGGCTACGAGCAGTACTTC
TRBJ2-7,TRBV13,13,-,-,CASSSPGSYEQYF,TGTGCCAGCAGCAGCCCAGGATCCTACGAGCAGTACTTC
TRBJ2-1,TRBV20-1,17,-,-,CSARKDIDTGVDNEQFF,TGCAGTGCTAGAAAAGATATAGACACCGGGGTAGACAATGAGCAGTTCTTC
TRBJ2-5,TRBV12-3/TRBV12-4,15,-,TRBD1,CASRQGQGYQETQYF,TGTGCCAGCAGGCAGGGACAGGGGTACCAAGAGACCCAGTACTTC
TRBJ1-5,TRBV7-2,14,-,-,CASSLVDTNQPQHF,TGTGCCAGCAGCTTAGTGGACACTAATCAGCCCCAGCATTTT
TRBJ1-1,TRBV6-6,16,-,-,CASSYSILGLNTEAFF,TGTGCCAGCAGTTACTCGATTCTGGGGTTGAACACTGAAGCTTTCTTT
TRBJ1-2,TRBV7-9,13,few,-,CATTTDTNYGYTF,TGTGCCACCACTACAGATACTAACTATGGCTACACCTTC
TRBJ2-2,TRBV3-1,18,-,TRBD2,CASSPPGLAGATTGELFF,TGTGCCAGCAGCCCCCCGGGACTAGCGGGGGCCACGACCGGGGAGCTGTTTTTT
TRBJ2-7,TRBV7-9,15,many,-,CASSLGQLSSYEQYF,TGTGCCAGCAGCTTAGGACAGCTCTCCTCCTACGAGCAGTACTTC
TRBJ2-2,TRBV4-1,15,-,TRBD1,CASSPTGASTGELFF,TGCGCCAGCAGTCCAACAGGGGCGAGCACCGGGGAGCTGTTTTTT
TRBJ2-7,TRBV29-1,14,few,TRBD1,CSVVTGGASYEQYF,TGCAGCGTTGTGACAGGGGGCGCTTCCTACGAGCAGTACTTC
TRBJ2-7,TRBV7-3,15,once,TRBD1,CASSLDETGGAEQYF,TGTGCCAGCAGCTTAGACGAGACAGGGGGCGCCGAGCAGTACTTC
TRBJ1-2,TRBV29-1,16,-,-,CSVVGEEGVSNYGYTF,TGCAGCGTTGTAGGAGAAGAGGGGGTATCAAACTATGGCTACACCTTC
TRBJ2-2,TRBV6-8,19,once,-,CASSPYSDLGQSNTGELFF,TGTGCCAGCAGTCCTTATTCAGACTTGGGGCAGTCGAACACCGGGGAGCTGTTTTTT
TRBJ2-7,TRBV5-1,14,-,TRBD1,CASSGGTGSYEQYF,TGCGCCAGCAGCGGAGGGACAGGGTCCTACGAGCAGTACTTC
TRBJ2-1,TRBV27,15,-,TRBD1,CASRTGTVPYNEQFF,TGTGCCAGCAGGACCGGGACAGTCCCCTACAATGAGCAGTTCTTC
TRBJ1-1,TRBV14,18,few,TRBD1,CASSRWTGSGWGGTEAFF,TGTGCCAGCAGCCGGTGGACAGGATCGGGGTGGGGAGGCACTGAAGCTTTCTTT
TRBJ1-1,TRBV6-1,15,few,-,CASSEETGPNTEAFF,TGTGCCAGCAGTGAAGAGACGGGACCGAACACTGAAGCTTTCTTT